The 6 T cell receptor beta chains in this list originate from one sample, sequenced in a study of blood T cell repertoires in COVID-19. Libraries were prepared by immunoSEQ multiplex PCR; TCRdb keeps only in-frame clonotypes and omits some of them. The table includes 80,000 to 95,000 clones, 81% detected once. Material: peripheral blood. The source is an older man with active or convalescent COVID-19.

The V gene is TRBV7-9, the J gene TRBJ2-5, with 9 bases lining up with TRBD1. CDR3 length equals 17 residues. With V trimmed by 4 bases and J by 5 bases, 14 bases remained unmatched. Germline V gene lookup returns CDR1 SEHNR and CDR2 FQNEAQ (reference sequence). The CDR3 DNA follows: TGTGCCAGCAGCTGCCCCCCGGGACAGGGAATTTGCGAGACCCAGTACTTC. Encoded protein: CASSCPPGQGICETQYF.

J is TRBJ2-7 and V is TRBV7-9; D uncertain. Germline CDR1 is SEHNR and CDR2 is FQNEAQ (reference sequence). Trimming took 1 base from V and 3 from J, leaving 7 bases between them. The CDR3 runs to 13 residues. The CDR3 sequence is CASSLVPGYEQYF. CDR3 DNA sequence: TGTGCCAGCAGCTTAGTTCCGGGCTACGAGCAGTACTTC.

CDR3 protein: CASSLLTGSSYEQYF. CDR3 DNA sequence: TGTGCCAGCAGCCTCCTGACAGGTAGCAGCTACGAGCAGTACTTC. J is TRBJ2-7 and V is TRBV5-6; D is possibly TRBD1 (6 bases). Between the trimmed V and J ends, which lost 4 bases and 3 bases, there was a span of 17 bases. The CDR3 runs to 15 residues. The germline gives CDR1 SGHDT, CDR2 YYEEEE.

This sequence joins TRBV19 and TRBJ1-2; 8 nucleotides agree with TRBD1. Germline V gene data show CDR1 as LNHDA and CDR2 as SQIVND (reference sequence). The junction had 21 bases not matched to a gene; V was cut back by 8 bases and J by 7 bases. The CDR3 has 17 residues. The CDR3 is CASSQRGRGPGYGGYTF. The CDR3 DNA reads TGTGCCAGTTCCCAACGGGGCAGGGGGCCCGGTTATGGTGGCTACACCTTC.

The chain is built from TRBV5-6 and TRBJ2-2, with D perhaps TRBD2 (6 bases). This CDR3 is built from 17 residues. The V gene's germline CDR1 is SGHDT and CDR2 YYEEEE. V was cut by 4 bases and J by 2 bases, with 18 bases left in between. CDR3 sequence reads: CASSLLWGEINTGELFF. The CDR3 DNA reads TGTGCCAGCAGCCTCCTCTGGGGGGAAATAAACACCGGGGAGCTGTTTTTT. The complete variable domain, with remaining parts taken from reference TRBV5-6 and TRBJ2-2, reads DAGVTQSPTHLIKTRGQQVTLRCSPKSGHDTVSWYQQALGQGPQFIFQYYEEEERQRGNFPDRFSGHQFPNYSSELNVNALLLGDSALYLCASSLLWGEINTGELFFGEGSRLTVL.

This clone was counted between two and nine times. The J gene is TRBJ1-6, the V gene TRBV4-1; perhaps TRBD1 as D (5 bases). Germline CDR1 reads MGHRA; CDR2 reads YSYEKL. The length of the CDR3 is 20 residues. V was cut by 0 bases and J by 8 bases, with 26 bases left in between. This CDR3 reads CASSQEIGAVGSTADSPLHF. The CDR3 bases are TGCGCCAGCAGCCAAGAGATTGGGGCCGTCGGGTCGACAGCCGATTCACCCCTCCACTTT.